This T cell receptor (beta chain) was captured by sequencing in a study of cytomegalovirus exposure and HLA in healthy donors. Study-wide findings and caveats: It was likely that a cluster of highly shared sequence variants was a sequencing artifact. Most TCR beta V segments were productive about 87% or about 30% of the time in an earlier analysis.

From germline, CDR1 is SGDLS and CDR2 YYNGEE. The CDR3 loop spans 15 amino acids. Between the trimmed V and J ends, which lost 0 bases and 5 bases, there was a span of 14 bases. Remarks on this clone: Its specificity is unknown.

Use of 60 Vbeta and 13 Jbeta primers characterized the PCR. The data were produced by immunoSEQ multiplex PCR, yet TCRdb's version contains in-frame clones alone and is incomplete. The table lists about 190,000 clones. This sequence originates from a man younger than 40 in good health and CMV-seronegative. The source material was PBMCs. This chain links TRBV9 with TRBJ2-5; possibly TRBD1 for D (6 bases). The CDR3 loop reads CASSVEGDPQETQYF. Written as DNA, the CDR3 is TGTGCCAGCAGCGTAGAGGGGGACCCCCAGGAGACCCAGTACTTC. The full variable domain, in which reference TRBV9 and TRBJ2-5 provide the parts outside the CDR3, is DSGVTQTPKHLITATGQRVTLRCSPRSGDLSVYWYQQSLDQGLQFLIQYYNGEERAKGNILERFSAQQFPDLHSELNLSSLELGDSALYFCASSVEGDPQETQYFGPGTRLLVL.